This T cell receptor beta chain was found in a study of cytotoxic CD8 clonotypes in ibrutinib-treated CLL. Study in general: Complete response was seen in 2 patients and partial in approximately 24; roughly twelve progressed and 14 stayed remitted after a median about 68 months.

V dropped 1 base and J dropped 1; count of bases not matched to a gene: 8. The CDR3 extends over 17 amino acids. Germline CDR1 is SGHRS and CDR2 is YFSETQ. Produced via immunoSEQ multiplex PCR; TCRdb's table is partial and in-frame only. This table has roughly 300,000 clones, less than 85% appearing once. The TCR sequence derives from a human donor with chronic lymphocytic leukemia. V and J are TRBV5-1 and TRBJ2-3, with 8 nucleotides matching TRBD2. The specimen was PBMCs, collected at disease progression, from a patient treated with ibrutinib. This CDR3 reads CASSLIAGGSGTDTQYF. CDR3 coding DNA: TGCGCCAGCAGCTTGATCGCGGGAGGTTCTGGCACAGATACGCAGTATTTT.